A selection of T cell receptor beta chains follows, all from one sample in a study of blood T cell repertoires in COVID-19. This table comes from immunoSEQ multiplex PCR, and its TCRdb copy is limited to in-frame clones, with some not included. Of some 45,000 clones in the sample, less than 90% were seen once. Sequencing used peripheral blood. The receptors were sampled from a human donor in a cohort sampled during active COVID-19. CDR3s include the opening cysteine and the closing phenylalanine or tryptophan. Fields, in order: J gene, clone size, V gene, CDR3 length, D gene, CDR3 DNA, CDR3 protein. The D gene is left open where the match is weak. Clone size is shown for a subset of rows, as once, few, many or a class of expanded clone.

>TRBJ2-7|NA|TRBV30|13|NA
TGTGCCTGGAGTGACCAGGGCATGTACGAGCAGTACTTC
CAWSDQGMYEQYF
>TRBJ2-1|NA|TRBV7-9|16|TRBD2
TGTGCCAGCAGCCCCCTTCTACTAGCGGGGGGGGGTGAGCAGTTCTTC
CASSPLLLAGGGEQFF
>TRBJ2-3|NA|TRBV7-2|16|TRBD2
TGTGCCAGCAGCTTAGTAAGCGGGGGGGCGGGAGATACGCAGTATTTT
CASSLVSGGAGDTQYF
>TRBJ2-1|NA|TRBV5-4|15|TRBD2
TGTGCCAGCAGCAATGGGACTAGATCCTACAATGAGCAGTTCTTC
CASSNGTRSYNEQFF
>TRBJ1-6|NA|TRBV3-1/TRBV3-2|14|TRBD1
TGTGCCAGCAGCCAACTGGACAGGGACTCACCCCTCCACTTT
CASSQLDRDSPLHF
>TRBJ1-2|NA|TRBV28|14|NA
TGTGCCAGCAGTACCCACAGGTCTTACTATGGCTACACCTTC
CASSTHRSYYGYTF
>TRBJ2-1|NA|TRBV4-1|16|TRBD2
TGCGCCAGCAGCCATGCCCTAGCGGGGGGGCGGAATGAGCAGTTCTTC
CASSHALAGGRNEQFF
>TRBJ2-5|NA|TRBV15|13|NA
TGTGCCACATCGGCCAGCGGCTTAGAGACCCAGTACTTC
CATSASGLETQYF
>TRBJ1-6|NA|TRBV5-1|15|NA
TGCGCCAGCAGCTTGGAGGGGCCCTATAATTCACCCCTCCACTTT
CASSLEGPYNSPLHF
>TRBJ2-7|NA|TRBV30|12|TRBD2
TGTGCCCATAGCGGGGGGGCCTACGAGCAGTACTTC
CAHSGGAYEQYF
>TRBJ2-2|NA|TRBV18|16|NA
TGTGCCAGCTCACCCTTGGGGGGACCAAGCACCGGGGAGCTGTTTTTT
CASSPLGGPSTGELFF
>TRBJ1-2|NA|TRBV15|14|TRBD1
TGTGCCACCAGCAGCGTAAACAGGGGGCCTGGCTACACCTTC
CATSSVNRGPGYTF
>TRBJ2-1|NA|TRBV7-2|16|TRBD2
TGTGCCAGCAGCAAAACCGGGACTAGCGGGGGTGATGAGCAGTTCTTC
CASSKTGTSGGDEQFF
>TRBJ1-2|NA|TRBV29-1|12|NA
TGCAGCGGGGAGGCCGGGACGTATGGCTACACCTTC
CSGEAGTYGYTF
>TRBJ1-4|NA|TRBV4-1|14|TRBD1
TGCGCCAGCAGCTACGACAGGGGTGTGGAAAAACTGTTTTTT
CASSYDRGVEKLFF
>TRBJ2-2|NA|TRBV18|14|TRBD2
TGTGCCAGCTCACCATATAGCGGGGACGGGGAGCTGTTTTTT
CASSPYSGDGELFF
>TRBJ1-1|NA|TRBV11-3|14|NA
TGTGCCAGCAGCGCTGGGGCCAGGGGAACTGAAGCTTTCTTT
CASSAGARGTEAFF
>TRBJ1-5|few|TRBV3-1/TRBV3-2|13|NA
TGTGCCAGCAGCCAAGCGACTAATCAGCCCCAGCATTTT
CASSQATNQPQHF
>TRBJ2-3|NA|TRBV5-1|15|TRBD1
TGCGCCAGCAGCGCCCGGGACAGGGGGGCAGATACGCAGTATTTT
CASSARDRGADTQYF
>TRBJ2-2|few|TRBV3-1/TRBV3-2|17|TRBD2
TGTGCCAGCAGCCAAGGCCTAGCGGGGGCCTTCACCGGGGAGCTGTTTTTT
CASSQGLAGAFTGELFF
>TRBJ1-1|NA|TRBV6-5|14|NA
TGTGCCAGCAGCCGCCGGGAGGCCCCCCCAGAAGCTTTCTTT
CASSRREAPPEAFF
>TRBJ1-6|NA|TRBV3-1/TRBV3-2|12|NA
TGTGCCAGCAGCCAAGAAGCTCCACCCCTCCACTTT
CASSQEAPPLHF
>TRBJ2-4|NA|TRBV5-6|14|NA
TGTGCCAGCAGCTTGACGGGGTCTAAAAACATTCAGTACTTC
CASSLTGSKNIQYF
>TRBJ2-3|NA|TRBV11-2|18|TRBD2
TGTGCCAGCAGCTCCAACCCTAAACTAGCGGAGAGCACAGATACGCAGTATTTT
CASSSNPKLAESTDTQYF
>TRBJ1-2|NA|TRBV27|15|TRBD1
TGTGCCAGCAGTTCTCCCCGGGACAGGGGTTTTGGCTACACCTTC
CASSSPRDRGFGYTF